This T cell receptor beta chain was recovered during a study of OX40 agonist ivuxolimab in advanced cancers. Sampled blood was obtained at baseline, cycle 4 day 1, and cycle 7 day 1. This CDR3 is built from 15 residues. Germline V gene lookup returns CDR1 SGDLS and CDR2 YYNGEE. Deletions cut 3 bases from V and 6 bases from J, with 18 bases between. This clone was counted a single time. Clones were read by immunoSEQ multiplex PCR, and TCRdb kept only the in-frame ones, dropping some. Here the sample spans 44,000 or so clones, about 90% being singletons. This clonotype was obtained from an adult with an advanced solid tumor such as melanoma, head and neck, liver or kidney cancer. V usage is TRBV9 and J usage is TRBJ2-5; D is perhaps TRBD1 (5 bases). Specimen: CD4+ or CD8+ T cells sorted from blood, collected in a trial of the OX40 agonist ivuxolimab. CDR3 amino acids: CASSAADNLGKTQYF. CDR3 nucleotide sequence: TGTGCCAGCAGCGCTGCGGACAACCTGGGGAAGACCCAGTACTTC.